The present TCR beta chain was sequenced within a study of shared clonotypes between healthy human individuals. Several immunoSEQ 96-well plates shared each subset's DNA, each plate a replicate. On sorted subsets, replicate PCRs used about 200 ng DNA, or 27,000 or so T cell genomes. Some clones are missing from TCRdb's copy, which holds only in-frame ones; the method was immunoSEQ multiplex PCR. The sample lists some 1 million clones, roughly 75% seen once, with approximately 1.5% in the top ten. Germline CDR1 reads SNHLY; CDR2 reads FYNNEI. The CDR3 totals 14 residues. V lost 6 bases and J lost 5, with 11 bases in between.

This TCR was sampled from a man between 18 and 29 years old in good health. This chain joins TRBV2 and TRBJ1-6, with D tentatively TRBD1 (5 bases). The specimen sequenced was memory CD4+ T cells sorted from blood. Subset meaning: CD45RA-negative fraction. CDR3 DNA: TGTGCCAGCAGCGGGACGCTGAATAATTCACCCCTCCACTTT. It encodes CASSGTLNNSPLHF.